This T cell receptor (beta chain) was found in a study of T cell responses to AZD1222 COVID-19 vaccine. Background on the study: Second-dose groups at about 4 or about 12 weeks were pooled.

A word on this clone: Its specificity is unknown.

The V gene lost 7 bases and the J gene lost 11 bases, with 9 bases spanning the gap. Germline-derived CDR1 and CDR2 are LNHDA and SQIVND (reference sequence). This CDR3 is 10 amino acids long. Study-level findings and limits: The study reported that nearly half of spike-specific TCRs target unmutated variant regions. White British people made up most donors, females outnumbered males, and clonal diversity was possibly underestimated.

This table comes from immunoSEQ multiplex PCR, and its TCRdb copy is limited to in-frame clones, with some not included. The table includes about 81,000 clones, just over 90% detected once. This receptor was taken from an adult in good health. The chain uses TRBV19 and TRBJ2-1; the D gene is possibly TRBD1 (5 bases). The sample was peripheral blood, taken on day 0 of AZD1222 vaccination. The CDR3 DNA sequence: TGTGCCAGTAAAGGGGTCCAGCAGTTCTTC. Translating it yields CASKGVQQFF.